The T cell receptor beta chain under discussion was sequenced for a study of blood T cell repertoires in COVID-19. CDR3 length: 14 amino acids. Germline lookup yields CDR1 SNHLY and CDR2 FYNNEI. The V end was cut by 7 bases, the J end by 2 bases, with 13 bases between. Original data processing: Nucleated cell counts were estimated from reference gene primer amplification. Generated by immunoSEQ multiplex PCR, the TCRdb table keeps only in-frame clones and is missing some. The DNA was the basis for D and trimming; V, J and clone size are from that table. The data show approximately 120,000 clones, approximately 85% seen once.

The TCR comes from a man aged 25 to 40 with COVID-19, enrolled during active disease. Source material: peripheral blood. The chain joins TRBV2 to TRBJ2-3; weak D call: TRBD2 (6 bases). CDR3 amino acids: CASISGPTTDTQYF. The CDR3 bases are TGTGCCAGCATAAGCGGGCCAACCACAGATACGCAGTATTTT.